The clone carrying this TCR beta chain was picked up many times. Its antigen is not known. The sample comes from a study of T-cell reconstitution after alpha-beta-depleted transplantation in children. General study points: By one year post-transplant, T-cell counts and diversity largely arose from T cells that were newly produced. Some patients owed their high day-60 TCRbeta diversity to surviving recipient T cells and thymic progenitors. Reports say that about two months after transplant, the alpha-beta T cells came out of several hundred graft clones that had expanded.

A library of TCRbeta sequences, prepared with unique molecular identifiers, was generated. TCRdb recomputed calls from the PCR reads with MiXCR, one row per CDR3 protein. The sample lists about 300,000 distinct CDR3 sequences, 10% occurring once. This TCR was recovered from a boy in the first two years of life with acute myeloid leukemia, due to receive a stem cell transplant. The sequences come from PBMCs, collected before TCRalphabeta/CD19-depleted stem cell transplant.

DNA of the CDR3: TGTGCCAGCAGTTTAATGGGGGGCGAGAGCACAGATACGCAGTATTTT. This sequence encodes CASSLMGGESTDTQYF. The rearrangement joins TRBV28 to TRBJ2-3; D may be TRBD1 or TRBD2 (6 bases each). CDR1 is MDHEN and CDR2 is SYDVKM in the germline V gene. The CDR3 has 16 residues. V was cut by 2 bases and J by 0 bases, with 12 bases left in between.